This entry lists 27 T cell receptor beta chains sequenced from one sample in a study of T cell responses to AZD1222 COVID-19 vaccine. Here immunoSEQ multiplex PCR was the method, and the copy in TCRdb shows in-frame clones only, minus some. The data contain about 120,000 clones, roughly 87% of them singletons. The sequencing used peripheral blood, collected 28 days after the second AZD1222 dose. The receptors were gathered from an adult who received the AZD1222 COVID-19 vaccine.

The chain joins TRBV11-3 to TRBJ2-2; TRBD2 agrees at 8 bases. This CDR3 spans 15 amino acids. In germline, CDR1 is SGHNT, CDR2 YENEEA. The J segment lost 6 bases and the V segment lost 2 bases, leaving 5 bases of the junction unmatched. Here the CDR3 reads CASSLIRGGPGELFF. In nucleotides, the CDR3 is TGTGCCAGCAGCTTAATCCGGGGGGGCCCCGGGGAGCTGTTTTTT.

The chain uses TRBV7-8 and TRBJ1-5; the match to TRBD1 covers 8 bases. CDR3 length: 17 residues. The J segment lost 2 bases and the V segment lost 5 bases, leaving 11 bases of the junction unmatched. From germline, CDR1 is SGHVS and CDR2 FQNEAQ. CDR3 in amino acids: CASSQDRAGVGNQPQHF. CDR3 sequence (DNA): TGTGCCAGCAGCCAGGACAGGGCGGGGGTTGGCAATCAGCCCCAGCATTTT.

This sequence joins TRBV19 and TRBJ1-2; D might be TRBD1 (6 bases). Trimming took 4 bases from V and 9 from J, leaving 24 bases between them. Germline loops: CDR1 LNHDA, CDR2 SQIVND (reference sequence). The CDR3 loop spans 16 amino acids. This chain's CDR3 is CASSTRTESRLDSYTF. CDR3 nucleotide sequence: TGTGCCAGTAGTACGAGGACAGAATCCCGCCTAGATAGCTACACCTTC.

CDR3 loop: CASQRGARGGNGDTQYF. The CDR3 region has the DNA TGTGCCAGTCAGAGAGGGGCGCGGGGGGGCAATGGAGATACGCAGTATTTT. V and J are TRBV5-4 and TRBJ2-3, with 9 bases aligning to TRBD2. Germline lookup yields CDR1 SGHNT and CDR2 YYREEE (reference sequence). The CDR3 has 17 residues. J lost 5 bases, V lost 8 bases, and 18 bases had no gene match.

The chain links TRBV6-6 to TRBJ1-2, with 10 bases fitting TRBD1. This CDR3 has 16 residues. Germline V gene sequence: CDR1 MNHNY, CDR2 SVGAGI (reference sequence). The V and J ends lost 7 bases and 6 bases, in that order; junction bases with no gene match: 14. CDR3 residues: CASNARDRGRIDGYTF. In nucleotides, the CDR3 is TGTGCCAGCAACGCCCGGGACAGGGGTCGAATCGATGGCTACACCTTC.

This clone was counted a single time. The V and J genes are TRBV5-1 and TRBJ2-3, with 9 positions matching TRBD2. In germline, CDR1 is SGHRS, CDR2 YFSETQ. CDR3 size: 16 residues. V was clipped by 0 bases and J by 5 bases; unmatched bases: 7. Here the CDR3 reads CASSLAEAGGQDTQYF. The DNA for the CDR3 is TGCGCCAGCAGCTTGGCCGAGGCGGGGGGGCAAGATACGCAGTATTTT.

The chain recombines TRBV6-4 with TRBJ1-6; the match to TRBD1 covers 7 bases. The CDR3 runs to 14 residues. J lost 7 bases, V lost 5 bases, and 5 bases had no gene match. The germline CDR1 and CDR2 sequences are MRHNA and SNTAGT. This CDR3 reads CASSITGDNSPLHF. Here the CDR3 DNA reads TGTGCCAGCAGTATTACAGGGGACAATTCACCCCTCCACTTT.

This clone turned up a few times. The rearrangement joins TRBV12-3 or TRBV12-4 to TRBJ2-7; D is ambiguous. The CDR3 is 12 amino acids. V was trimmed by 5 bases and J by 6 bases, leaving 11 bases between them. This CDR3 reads CASSQTPGEQYF. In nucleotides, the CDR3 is TGTGCCAGCAGTCAGACCCCCGGCGAGCAGTACTTC.

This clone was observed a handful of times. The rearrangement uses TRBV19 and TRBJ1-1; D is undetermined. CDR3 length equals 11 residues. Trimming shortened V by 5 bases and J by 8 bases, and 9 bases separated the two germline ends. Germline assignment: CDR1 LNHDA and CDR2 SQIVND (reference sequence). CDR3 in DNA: TGTGCCAGTAGTTCGACCCCCGAAGCTTTCTTT. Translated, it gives CASSSTPEAFF.

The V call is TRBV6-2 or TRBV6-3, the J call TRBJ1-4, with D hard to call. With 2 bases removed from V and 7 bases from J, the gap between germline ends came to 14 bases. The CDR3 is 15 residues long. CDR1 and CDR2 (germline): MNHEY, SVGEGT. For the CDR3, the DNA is TGTGCCAGCAGTTACAACGCCCCATCTGGTGAAAAACTGTTTTTT. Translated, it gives CASSYNAPSGEKLFF.

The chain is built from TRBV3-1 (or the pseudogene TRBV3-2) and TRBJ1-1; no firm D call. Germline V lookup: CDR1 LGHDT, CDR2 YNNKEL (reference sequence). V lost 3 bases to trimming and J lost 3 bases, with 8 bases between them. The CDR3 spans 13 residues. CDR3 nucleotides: TGTGCCAGCAGCCAGACCCCGGACACTGAAGCTTTCTTT. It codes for CASSQTPDTEAFF.

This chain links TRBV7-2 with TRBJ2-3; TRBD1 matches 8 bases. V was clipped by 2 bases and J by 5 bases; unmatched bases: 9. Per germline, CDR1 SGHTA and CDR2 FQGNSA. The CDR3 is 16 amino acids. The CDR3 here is CASSLNDRGVGDTQYF. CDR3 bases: TGTGCCAGCAGCTTAAACGACAGGGGTGTGGGAGATACGCAGTATTTT. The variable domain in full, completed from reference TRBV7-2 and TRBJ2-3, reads GAGVSQSPSNKVTEKGKDVELRCDPISGHTALYWYRQSLGQGLEFLIYFQGNSAPDKSGLPSDRFSAERTGGSVSTLTIQRTQQEDSAVYLCASSLNDRGVGDTQYFGPGTRLTVL.

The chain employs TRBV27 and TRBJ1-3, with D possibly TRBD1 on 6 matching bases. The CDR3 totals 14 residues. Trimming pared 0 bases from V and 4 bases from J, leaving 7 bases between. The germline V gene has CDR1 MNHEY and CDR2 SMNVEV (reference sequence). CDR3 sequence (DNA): TGTGCCAGCAGTTTATCGGGGACAGGAAACACCATATATTTT. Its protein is CASSLSGTGNTIYF.

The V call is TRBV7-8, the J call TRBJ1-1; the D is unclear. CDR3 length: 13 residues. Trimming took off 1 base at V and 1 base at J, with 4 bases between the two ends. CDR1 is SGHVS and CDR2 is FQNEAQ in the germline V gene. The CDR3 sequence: CASSLGTNTEAFF. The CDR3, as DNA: TGTGCCAGCAGCTTAGGTACGAACACTGAAGCTTTCTTT.

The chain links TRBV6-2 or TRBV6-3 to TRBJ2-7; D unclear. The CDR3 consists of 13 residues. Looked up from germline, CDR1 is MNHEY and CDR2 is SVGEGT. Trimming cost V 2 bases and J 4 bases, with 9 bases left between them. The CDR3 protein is CASSYQKWYEQYF. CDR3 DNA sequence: TGTGCCAGCAGTTACCAAAAATGGTACGAGCAGTACTTC.

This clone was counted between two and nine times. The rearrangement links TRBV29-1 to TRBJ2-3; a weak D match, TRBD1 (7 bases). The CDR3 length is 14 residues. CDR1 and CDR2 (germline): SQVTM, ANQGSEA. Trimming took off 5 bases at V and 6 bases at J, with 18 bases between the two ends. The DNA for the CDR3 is TGCAGCGTTCAGGGGGGCGGACTGGGCGATACGCAGTATTTT. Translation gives CSVQGGGLGDTQYF.

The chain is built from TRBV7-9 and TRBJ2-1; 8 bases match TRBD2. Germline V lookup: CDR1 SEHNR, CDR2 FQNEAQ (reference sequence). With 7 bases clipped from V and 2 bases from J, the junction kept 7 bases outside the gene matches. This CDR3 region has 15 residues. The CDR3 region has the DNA TGTGCCAGCACCCAGCGGGGGACTGCCTACAATGAGCAGTTCTTC. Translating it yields CASTQRGTAYNEQFF.

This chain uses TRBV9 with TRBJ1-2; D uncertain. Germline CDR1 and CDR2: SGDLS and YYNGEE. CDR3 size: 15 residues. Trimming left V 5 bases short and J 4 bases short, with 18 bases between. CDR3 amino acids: CASRADVSLGYGYTF. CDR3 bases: TGTGCCAGCAGGGCCGACGTGTCGTTGGGCTATGGCTACACCTTC.

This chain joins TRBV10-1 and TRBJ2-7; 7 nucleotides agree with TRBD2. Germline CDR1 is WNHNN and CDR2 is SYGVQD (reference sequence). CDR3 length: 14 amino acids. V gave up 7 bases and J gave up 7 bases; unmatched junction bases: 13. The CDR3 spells CASIGGTSSREQYF. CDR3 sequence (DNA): TGCGCCAGCATCGGGGGGACCTCCTCGAGGGAGCAGTACTTC.

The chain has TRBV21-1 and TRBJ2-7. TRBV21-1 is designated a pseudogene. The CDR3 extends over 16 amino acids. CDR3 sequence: CASSFRGRMSSYEQYF. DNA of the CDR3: TGTGCCAGCAGCTTTCGAGGCAGGATGAGCTCCTACGAGCAGTACTTC.

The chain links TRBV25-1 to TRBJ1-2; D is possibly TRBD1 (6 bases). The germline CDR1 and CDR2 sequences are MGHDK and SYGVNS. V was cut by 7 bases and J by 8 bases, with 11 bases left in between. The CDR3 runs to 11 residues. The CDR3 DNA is TGTGCCAGCACAGGGGTGAGGGGCTACACCTTC. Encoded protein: CASTGVRGYTF.

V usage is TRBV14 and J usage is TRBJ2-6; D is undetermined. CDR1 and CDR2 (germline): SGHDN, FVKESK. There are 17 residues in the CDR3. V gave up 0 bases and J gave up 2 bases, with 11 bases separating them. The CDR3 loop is CASSQDGLVAGANVLTF. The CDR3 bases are TGTGCCAGCAGCCAAGATGGGCTAGTTGCTGGGGCCAACGTCCTGACTTTC.

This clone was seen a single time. The CDR3 spells CASSLGQATNTEAFF. In DNA form, the CDR3 reads TGTGCCAGCAGCTTAGGCCAGGCGACGAACACTGAAGCTTTCTTT. The V gene is TRBV7-8, the J gene TRBJ1-1; D gene ambiguous. The V end was cut by 1 base, the J end by 1 base, with 10 bases between. CDR1 is SGHVS, CDR2 FQNEAQ, per germline. This CDR3 spans 15 amino acids.

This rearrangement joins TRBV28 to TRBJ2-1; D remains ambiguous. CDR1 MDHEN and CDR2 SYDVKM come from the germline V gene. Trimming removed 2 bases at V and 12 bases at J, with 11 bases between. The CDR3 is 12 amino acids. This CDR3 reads CASSLNHGGQFF. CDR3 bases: TGTGCCAGCAGTTTAAACCACGGCGGGCAGTTCTTC.

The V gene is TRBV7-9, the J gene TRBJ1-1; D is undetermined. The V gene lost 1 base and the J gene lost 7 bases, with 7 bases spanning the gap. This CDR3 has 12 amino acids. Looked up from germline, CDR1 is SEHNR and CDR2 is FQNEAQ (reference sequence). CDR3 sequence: CASSLGEGEAFF. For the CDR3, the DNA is TGTGCCAGCAGCTTAGGGGAGGGTGAAGCTTTCTTT.

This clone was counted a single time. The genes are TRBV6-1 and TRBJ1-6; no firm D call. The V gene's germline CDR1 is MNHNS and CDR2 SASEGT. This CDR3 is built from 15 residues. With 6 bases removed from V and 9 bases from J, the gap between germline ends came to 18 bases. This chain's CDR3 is CASSSIGGARSPLHF. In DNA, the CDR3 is TGTGCCAGCAGCTCGATCGGTGGTGCACGTTCACCCCTCCACTTT.

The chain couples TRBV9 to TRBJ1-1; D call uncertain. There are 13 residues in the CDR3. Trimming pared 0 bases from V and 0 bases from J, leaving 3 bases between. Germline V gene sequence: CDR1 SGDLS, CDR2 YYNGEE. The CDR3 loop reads CASSVEMNTEAFF. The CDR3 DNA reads TGTGCCAGCAGCGTAGAGATGAACACTGAAGCTTTCTTT.